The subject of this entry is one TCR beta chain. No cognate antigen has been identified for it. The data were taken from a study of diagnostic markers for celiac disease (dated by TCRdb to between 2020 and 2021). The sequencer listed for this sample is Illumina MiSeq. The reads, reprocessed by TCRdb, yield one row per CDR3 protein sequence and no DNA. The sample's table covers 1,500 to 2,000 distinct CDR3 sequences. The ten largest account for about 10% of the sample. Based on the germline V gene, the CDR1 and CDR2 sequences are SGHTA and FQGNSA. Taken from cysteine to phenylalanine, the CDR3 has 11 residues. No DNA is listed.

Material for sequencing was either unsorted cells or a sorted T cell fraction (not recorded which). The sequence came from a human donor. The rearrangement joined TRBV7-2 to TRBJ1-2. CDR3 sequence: CASRGYYGYTF.